Listed below are T cell receptor beta chains from one sample, sequenced in a study of Graves' ophthalmopathy and Graves' hyperthyroidism. TCRdb used MiXCR to reprocess the multiplex PCR reads, holding one entry per CDR3 protein. The table shows a few hundred thousand distinct CDR3 sequences, with 15% occurring only once. Sequencing was carried out using peripheral blood. These receptors were collected from a woman under 30 with stable Graves' hyperthyroidism. Both conserved end residues are part of each CDR3. D genes are given only for firm matches. Where a row states a size, it is once, few, many or the class of an expanded clone; other rows omit it.

clone size	J gene	V gene	D gene	CDR3 protein	CDR3 DNA
many	TRBJ1-1	TRBV11-3	NA	CASSPEPANTEAFF	TGTGCCAGCAGCCCAGAGCCGGCGAACACTGAAGCTTTCTTT
NA	TRBJ1-1	TRBV20-1	TRBD1	CSARGSQGEGVAEAFF	TGCAGTGCTCGAGGGTCCCAGGGGGAGGGGGTCGCTGAAGCTTTCTTT
NA	TRBJ1-2	TRBV11-2	NA	CASSPLDYGYTF	TGTGCCAGCAGCCCGCTTGACTATGGCTACACCTTC
many	TRBJ2-5	TRBV11-2	TRBD2	CASSLIGGAGETQYF	TGTGCCAGCAGCTTAATCGGGGGGGCTGGAGAGACCCAGTACTTC
many	TRBJ1-5	TRBV27	NA	CASNSSNQPQHF	TGTGCCAGCAATTCAAGCAATCAGCCCCAGCATTTT
many	TRBJ1-3	TRBV11-2	NA	CASSYYNMWLGNTIYF	TGTGCCAGCAGCTACTACAATATGTGGCTTGGAAACACCATATATTTT
many	TRBJ2-7	TRBV10-1	NA	CASSAKPRTEQYF	TGCGCCAGCAGCGCCAAACCTCGTACCGAGCAGTACTTC
few	TRBJ2-3	TRBV5-1	TRBD2	CASSPGLAGSTDTQYF	TGCGCCAGCAGCCCGGGACTAGCGGGAAGCACAGATACGCAGTATTTT
many	TRBJ1-1	TRBV11-2	NA	CASSLGRQGSRLNTEAFF	TGTGCCAGCAGCTTAGGGAGGCAGGGTAGCAGGCTTAACACTGAAGCTTTCTTT
many	TRBJ1-5	TRBV7-2	NA	CASSLDVNQPQHF	TGTGCCAGCAGCTTAGACGTCAATCAGCCCCAGCATTTT
many	TRBJ1-3	TRBV2	NA	CASSEEFSGNTIYF	TGTGCCAGCAGTGAGGAATTCTCTGGAAACACCATATATTTT
many	TRBJ2-2	TRBV4-2	NA	CASSQGQGIGGELFF	TGTGCCAGCAGCCAAGGGCAGGGGATAGGCGGGGAGCTGTTTTTT
few	TRBJ1-6	TRBV6-2/TRBV6-3	NA	CASSYGGGGISHLHF	TGTGCCAGCAGTTACGGCGGGGGGGGGATTTCACACCTCCACTTT
many	TRBJ2-7	TRBV19	NA	CASTPGHPYEQYF	TGTGCCAGTACCCCCGGACACCCCTACGAGCAGTACTTC
many	TRBJ1-2	TRBV7-9	NA	CASSSTSGTRMGYTF	TGTGCCAGCAGCTCCACCTCCGGGACTCGGATGGGCTACACCTTC
NA	TRBJ2-7	TRBV29-1	NA	CSVEDSSAGQYF	TGCAGCGTTGAGGATTCCTCCGCCGGGCAGTACTTC
many	TRBJ2-7	TRBV11-2	TRBD1	CASSLVGGGQGGHEQYF	TGTGCCAGCAGCTTAGTAGGAGGGGGACAGGGAGGCCACGAGCAGTACTTC
many	TRBJ1-2	TRBV7-2	NA	CASSPQTLQGSDYTF	TGTGCCAGCAGCCCTCAAACCCTACAGGGATCTGACTACACCTTC
few	TRBJ1-5	TRBV6-2/TRBV6-3	NA	CASRDQGKGQPQHF	TGTGCCAGCAGGGATCAGGGGAAAGGGCAGCCCCAGCATTTT
NA	TRBJ2-5	TRBV19	TRBD1	CASSPMDRGETQYF	TGTGCCAGTAGTCCGATGGACAGGGGAGAGACCCAGTACTTC
few	TRBJ1-3	TRBV19	NA	CASSSPGGVSGNTIYF	TGTGCCAGTAGTAGCCCCGGAGGGGTCTCTGGAAACACCATATATTTT
NA	TRBJ1-5	TRBV12-3/TRBV12-4	TRBD1	CASSEGDRPFSPQHF	TGTGCCAGCAGTGAAGGGGACAGGCCTTTCTCGCCCCAGCATTTT
NA	TRBJ2-5	TRBV20-1	TRBD2	CSATRGLAQETQYF	TGCAGTGCTACCCGGGGACTAGCGCAAGAGACCCAGTACTTC
NA	TRBJ1-1	TRBV12-3/TRBV12-4	NA	CASSVALETEAFF	TGTGCCAGCAGTGTAGCGTTGGAAACTGAAGCTTTCTTT
many	TRBJ1-1	TRBV12-3/TRBV12-4	NA	CASSSSGGPMNTEAFF	TGTGCCAGCAGTTCCTCAGGTGGGCCAATGAACACTGAAGCTTTCTTT
many	TRBJ1-2	TRBV12-3/TRBV12-4	TRBD1	CASSLVPIDRVSTNYGYTF	TGTGCCAGCAGTTTAGTCCCTATCGACAGGGTCTCCACTAACTATGGCTACACCTTC
many	TRBJ1-5	TRBV6-1	NA	CASRIGPNSNQPQHF	TGTGCCAGCAGGATCGGACCTAATAGCAATCAGCCCCAGCATTTT
many	TRBJ2-7	TRBV6-5	NA	CASSYPGDSSYEQYF	TGTGCCAGCAGTTATCCGGGGGATAGCTCCTACGAGCAGTACTTC
many	TRBJ2-2	TRBV11-2	NA	CASSFGTLSTGELFF	TGTGCCAGCAGCTTCGGGACATTGAGCACCGGGGAGCTGTTTTTT
NA	TRBJ1-1	TRBV11-1	NA	CASSLRLGDRADTEAFF	TGTGCCAGCAGCTTAAGATTGGGGGACCGGGCGGATACTGAAGCTTTCTTT
many	TRBJ1-6	TRBV15	NA	CATSRDDSPLHF	TGTGCCACCAGCAGAGACGATTCACCCCTCCACTTT
many	TRBJ1-2	TRBV6-2/TRBV6-3	NA	CASSYLGGYTF	TGTGCCAGCAGTTACTTAGGCGGCTACACCTTC
many	TRBJ1-1	TRBV6-1	NA	CVTQRGANTEAFF	TGTGTCACCCAAAGGGGGGCGAACACTGAAGCTTTCTTT
many	TRBJ1-1	TRBV5-1	NA	CASSFLGPEVGGEAFF	TGCGCCAGCAGCTTCCTGGGCCCGGAGGTCGGTGGTGAAGCTTTCTTT
many	TRBJ1-2	TRBV29-1	NA	CSVDGGQANYGYTF	TGCAGCGTTGATGGGGGTCAAGCTAACTATGGCTACACCTTC
many	TRBJ1-1	TRBV7-3	NA	CASSPPHGTEAFF	TGTGCCAGCAGCCCACCACATGGAACTGAAGCTTTCTTT
many	TRBJ1-2	TRBV2	NA	CASSELNGYTF	TGTGCCAGCAGTGAATTAAATGGCTACACCTTC
many	TRBJ2-7	TRBV7-9	NA	CASSLTILGSYEQYF	TGTGCCAGCAGCCTTACCATCCTGGGGTCCTACGAGCAGTACTTC
many	TRBJ1-2	TRBV29-1	NA	CSVLQGVNYGYTF	TGCAGCGTCCTGCAGGGAGTGAACTATGGCTACACCTTC
few	TRBJ2-5	TRBV10-2	NA	CASSDWFMGGGQETQYF	TGCGCCAGCAGTGATTGGTTCATGGGGGGGGGCCAGGAGACCCAGTACTTC
many	TRBJ1-5	TRBV6-1	TRBD1	CASSEGDSEWPQHF	TGTGCCAGCAGTGAAGGGGACAGCGAATGGCCCCAGCATTTT